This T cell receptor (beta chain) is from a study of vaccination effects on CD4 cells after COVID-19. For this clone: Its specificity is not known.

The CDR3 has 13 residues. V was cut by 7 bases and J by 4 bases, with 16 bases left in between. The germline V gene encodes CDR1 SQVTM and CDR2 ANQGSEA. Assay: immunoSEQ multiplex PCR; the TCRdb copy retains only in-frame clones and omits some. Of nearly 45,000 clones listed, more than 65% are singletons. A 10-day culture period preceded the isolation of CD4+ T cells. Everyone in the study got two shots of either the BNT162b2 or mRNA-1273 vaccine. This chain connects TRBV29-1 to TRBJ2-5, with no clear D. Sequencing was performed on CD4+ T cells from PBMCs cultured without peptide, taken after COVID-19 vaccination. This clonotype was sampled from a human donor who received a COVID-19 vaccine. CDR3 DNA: TGCAGCGCCGAACCGGTATTACTAGAGACCCAGTACTTC. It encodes CSAEPVLLETQYF.